The T cell receptor (beta chain) under discussion was sequenced for a study of cytomegalovirus exposure and HLA in healthy donors. This clone was seen a few times. Its antigen is still unknown. Vbeta (60) and Jbeta (13) primers were used in the PCR. Repertoires were generated with immunoSEQ multiplex PCR, while TCRdb's copy carries only in-frame clones and drops some. The table includes 180,000 or so clones, roughly a tenth detected once. Study observations and caveats: There were a few CMV-associated chains whose specificity for CMV antigens was confirmed in vitro. It was in a later analysis that TCR association rates were seen to vary by HLA locus, highest for DRB1 and lowest for HLA-C.

This TCR came from a woman in her thirties in good health and CMV-seropositive. The sequencing input was PBMCs.

CDR3 nucleotide sequence: TGCGCCAGCAGCCAAGGTCCGATAGGGCGGGCCTACAATGAGCAGTTCTTC. Residues: CASSQGPIGRAYNEQFF. V and J are TRBV4-1 and TRBJ2-1, with D perhaps TRBD2 (5 bases). Germline assignment: CDR1 MGHRA and CDR2 YSYEKL. The germline V and J ends were trimmed by 1 base and 2 bases, with 15 bases remaining between them. The CDR3 covers 17 residues.